The clone carrying this TCR beta chain was observed a single time. The antigen is unknown. The sample is drawn from a study of shared clonotypes between healthy human individuals. Findings and limits, study-wide: The sole specimen, blood, was sampled, and tissue repertoires likely differ.

Germline CDR1 SGHRS, CDR2 YFSETQ. The CDR3 length is 17 residues. V shed 0 bases and J shed 4 bases, with 17 bases lying between them. Donation came from healthy HIV-negative adults that had no recent acute infections or vaccinations. A split of CD4+ cells into CD45RA+ naive and CD45RA-negative memory subsets was performed. Original data processing: Because ImmunoSEQ provided only junction sequences with no quality scores, the filtering differed. TCRdb keeps only in-frame clones here, not all; method: immunoSEQ multiplex PCR. Clonal size and the V and J genes are those of that table, whereas D and trimming came from the DNA. The profile shows fewer than 1.6 million clones, 98% of them singletons.

The receptor comes from a man aged 25-45 years in good health. The sequencing sample was made of naive CD4+ T cells sorted from blood. Stated subset: CD45RA+ positively selected. J is TRBJ2-1 and V is TRBV5-1; D may be TRBD1 (5 bases). The CDR3 sequence: CASSLDPQGLRYNEQFF. CDR3 DNA sequence: TGCGCCAGCAGCTTGGATCCCCAGGGTCTACGGTACAATGAGCAGTTCTTC. Filled out from reference TRBV5-1 and TRBJ2-1, the complete variable domain reads KAGVTQTPRYLIKTRGQQVTLSCSPISGHRSVSWYQQTPGQGLQFLFEYFSETQRNKGNFPGRFSGRQFSNSRSEMNVSTLELGDSALYLCASSLDPQGLRYNEQFFGPGTRLTVL.